This T cell receptor beta chain was recovered during a study of Graves' ophthalmopathy and Graves' hyperthyroidism. Per germline, CDR1 GTSNPN and CDR2 SVGIG (reference sequence). V was pared by 3 bases and J by 3 bases, with 6 bases between. The CDR3 length is 11 residues. Amplified material comprised TCR beta CDR3 regions derived from RNA transcripts. Amplification began with first-round RT-PCR using HTBI primers, then second-round multiplex PCR was performed. Using its own MiXCR run on the multiplex PCR reads, TCRdb lists one record per CDR3 protein. The repertoire consists of 360,000 or so distinct CDR3 sequences, with around 18% occurring once and the leading ten covering roughly 1.6%. The PBMCs were taken from less than 11 ml of fresh peripheral blood.

The TCR was taken from a woman between 18 and 30 years old with Graves' ophthalmopathy. Sequencing was performed on peripheral blood. The gene calls are TRBV30 and TRBJ2-7; possibly TRBD1 for D (5 bases). The CDR3 sequence is CAWRGHYEQYF. CDR3 nucleotides: TGTGCCTGGAGGGGGCACTACGAGCAGTACTTC. The variable domain in full, with the rest retrieved from reference TRBV30 and TRBJ2-7, is SQTIHQWPATLVQPVGSPLSLECTVEGTSNPNLYWYRQAAGRGLQLLFYSVGIGQISSEVPQNLSASRPQDRQFILSSKKLLLSDSGFYLCAWRGHYEQYFGPGTRLTVT.